This TCR beta chain appears in the sequencing data of a study of control samples from healthy donors and cancer patients (TCRdb year 2020). As concerns this clone: The specificity of this receptor is unknown. Per-base qualities were not stored, and no clone one base away is much larger.

The library was obtained by the immunoSEQ multiplex PCR assay. The immuneACCESS repertoire file appears here via TCRdb, limited to in-frame rearrangements. These files lack a portion of the clones; in checked studies, under half of the deficit traces to unresolved V genes, and the cause of the others is not known. This sample is represented by some 120,000 clones; around 92% of them were singletons. The top ten clones comprise approximately 0.58% of the sample. At the junction V is shortened by 0 bases and J by 0 bases, with 18 bases in between. The germline V gene sets CDR1 to SGHRS and CDR2 to YFSETQ. From the cysteine up to the phenylalanine, the CDR3 has a length of 19 residues. The retained sequence is limited to the CDR3, 57 bases, with the frame set at the first base.

The sequence links TRBV5-1 to TRBJ1-4; no D segment can be confidently identified. The sequenced sample consisted of PBMCs. The receptor comes from a man at least 80 years old with head and neck cancer. The CDR3 sequence is CASSLDPVSPSATNEKLFF. The DNA reads as follows: TGCGCCAGCAGCTTGGATCCCGTCAGCCCTTCGGCAACTAATGAAAAACTGTTTTTT.